This is a list of T cell receptor beta chains from one sample in a study of EBV T-cell therapy then PD-1 blockade in nasopharyngeal carcinoma. These receptors have no identified antigens. The method was immunoSEQ multiplex PCR; TCRdb's version includes in-frame clones alone and lacks a portion of them. The sample lists 20,000 to 25,000 clones; approximately 80% were seen once. The sample here was CD8+ T cells from blood, taken at day -245 from a patient whose treatment included autologous EBV-specific T cells and nivolumab. The receptors shown here come from a man between 40 and 49 years old with nasopharyngeal carcinoma. Each CDR3 is given with its conserved first and last residue. Each record gives: CDR3 protein, clone size, D gene, V gene, J gene. A D gene is named only where the DNA matches it firmly. Size is omitted from some rows. Given values are once, few, many or a class for expanded clones.

cdr3_aa: CASSYGQGLYNEQFF; clone_size: -; d_call: -; v_call: TRBV6-5; j_call: TRBJ2-1
cdr3_aa: CASSYWAGPYEQYF; clone_size: -; d_call: -; v_call: TRBV6-2/TRBV6-3; j_call: TRBJ2-7
cdr3_aa: CASSHVAGELFF; clone_size: -; d_call: -; v_call: TRBV7-9; j_call: TRBJ2-2
cdr3_aa: CASSVDRGHEQYF; clone_size: once; d_call: TRBD1; v_call: TRBV9; j_call: TRBJ2-7
cdr3_aa: CATSAGTPPSSYEQYF; clone_size: -; d_call: -; v_call: TRBV15; j_call: TRBJ2-7
cdr3_aa: CASSLEPVDTQYF; clone_size: -; d_call: -; v_call: TRBV13; j_call: TRBJ2-3
cdr3_aa: CAGGGDSNQPQHF; clone_size: -; d_call: -; v_call: TRBV2; j_call: TRBJ1-5
cdr3_aa: CASSQTQDSYEQYF; clone_size: -; d_call: -; v_call: TRBV14; j_call: TRBJ2-7
cdr3_aa: CASSGVWRATYNEQFF; clone_size: -; d_call: -; v_call: TRBV5-5; j_call: TRBJ2-1
cdr3_aa: CASSPQQGANRDEQFF; clone_size: many; d_call: TRBD1; v_call: TRBV7-9; j_call: TRBJ2-1
cdr3_aa: CASSYSRSTDTQYF; clone_size: -; d_call: -; v_call: TRBV6-5; j_call: TRBJ2-3
cdr3_aa: CASSQGRGEGYNEQFF; clone_size: -; d_call: -; v_call: TRBV14; j_call: TRBJ2-1
cdr3_aa: CASSQYAGVRYTDTQYF; clone_size: -; d_call: -; v_call: TRBV4-3; j_call: TRBJ2-3
cdr3_aa: CASKVGNTEAFF; clone_size: -; d_call: -; v_call: TRBV27; j_call: TRBJ1-1
cdr3_aa: CASSRLDRASSYEQYF; clone_size: -; d_call: TRBD1; v_call: TRBV5-4; j_call: TRBJ2-7
cdr3_aa: CASSQDVSDGEKLFF; clone_size: -; d_call: -; v_call: TRBV4-3; j_call: TRBJ1-4
cdr3_aa: CASSGPTSGGTYEQYF; clone_size: once; d_call: TRBD2; v_call: TRBV7-9; j_call: TRBJ2-7
cdr3_aa: CASSLARGFYEQYF; clone_size: -; d_call: -; v_call: TRBV27; j_call: TRBJ2-7
cdr3_aa: CASSPSAGTGIMVNTEAFF; clone_size: -; d_call: TRBD1; v_call: TRBV5-6; j_call: TRBJ1-1
cdr3_aa: CASSPEGEEANVLTF; clone_size: -; d_call: -; v_call: TRBV6-4; j_call: TRBJ2-6
cdr3_aa: CASSRDSFPTASYNEQFF; clone_size: -; d_call: TRBD1; v_call: TRBV3-1/TRBV3-2; j_call: TRBJ2-1
cdr3_aa: CASSTPGQLSEAFF; clone_size: -; d_call: TRBD1; v_call: TRBV2; j_call: TRBJ1-1
cdr3_aa: CASSKERLAGGNEQFF; clone_size: -; d_call: -; v_call: TRBV21-1; j_call: TRBJ2-1
cdr3_aa: CASSYSQSSGNTIYF; clone_size: -; d_call: -; v_call: TRBV6-5; j_call: TRBJ1-3
cdr3_aa: CASSEEAGGPGNTIYF; clone_size: once; d_call: -; v_call: TRBV2; j_call: TRBJ1-3
cdr3_aa: CASSLTWDRANYEQYF; clone_size: -; d_call: TRBD1; v_call: TRBV5-1; j_call: TRBJ2-7
cdr3_aa: CASSFSVGENTEAFF; clone_size: -; d_call: -; v_call: TRBV7-6; j_call: TRBJ1-1
cdr3_aa: CASSQDQGNYNSPLHF; clone_size: -; d_call: -; v_call: TRBV4-3; j_call: TRBJ1-6
cdr3_aa: CATSRDPGAGANVLTF; clone_size: few; d_call: -; v_call: TRBV15; j_call: TRBJ2-6
cdr3_aa: CASSRNRDYGYTF; clone_size: -; d_call: -; v_call: TRBV12-3/TRBV12-4; j_call: TRBJ1-2
cdr3_aa: CASSEVGGRQETQYF; clone_size: few; d_call: -; v_call: TRBV6-1; j_call: TRBJ2-5
cdr3_aa: CASSQGSGNTIYF; clone_size: -; d_call: -; v_call: TRBV5-1; j_call: TRBJ1-3
cdr3_aa: CASSLAGGDEETQYF; clone_size: -; d_call: TRBD2; v_call: TRBV28; j_call: TRBJ2-5
cdr3_aa: CASSYTDNYGYTF; clone_size: once; d_call: -; v_call: TRBV6-2/TRBV6-3; j_call: TRBJ1-2
cdr3_aa: CSVVLGAFF; clone_size: once; d_call: -; v_call: TRBV29-1; j_call: TRBJ1-1
cdr3_aa: CASSDGGAQSGELFF; clone_size: -; d_call: -; v_call: TRBV6-4; j_call: TRBJ2-2
cdr3_aa: CAWSVRPDEAFF; clone_size: -; d_call: -; v_call: TRBV30; j_call: TRBJ1-1
cdr3_aa: CASSLSGFRTFTDTQYF; clone_size: -; d_call: -; v_call: TRBV7-2; j_call: TRBJ2-3
cdr3_aa: CASSPYSGSSVEQYF; clone_size: -; d_call: -; v_call: TRBV7-8; j_call: TRBJ2-7
cdr3_aa: CASNPGQATDTQYF; clone_size: -; d_call: TRBD1; v_call: TRBV6-2/TRBV6-3; j_call: TRBJ2-3